Sequencing of this T cell receptor (beta chain) was carried out in a study of blood T cell repertoires in COVID-19. The assay was immunoSEQ multiplex PCR, and TCRdb's table has in-frame clones only and misses some. In the table there are fewer than 150,000 clones, nearly 85% of which are singletons. Participant age was roughly 18 to 90 years, and participants resided in about 25 US areas. The CDR3 totals 18 residues. The germline V gene has CDR1 SGHAT and CDR2 FQNNGV. V was shortened by 2 bases and J by 0 bases, with 17 bases between the two germline ends. The sequence was obtained from a man aged 45-65 years in a cohort exposed to, infected with or recovered from COVID-19 (not recorded which). V usage is TRBV11-2 and J usage is TRBJ2-4; D not resolved. The sequencing input was PBMCs or T cells enriched from blood (not recorded which). CDR3 region: CASSLFRPGTLAKNIQYF. CDR3 DNA: TGTGCCAGCAGCTTATTCCGACCGGGTACGCTAGCCAAAAACATTCAGTACTTC.